This TCR beta chain was retrieved from a study of blood T cells in healthy people across ages. A second PCR of 7 to 11 cycles used a sample-barcoded 5' primer and a J-beta primer mix. TCRdb analysed the 5' RACE reads with MiXCR anew, one entry per CDR3 protein. The sample shows approximately 850,000 distinct CDR3 sequences, around 43% of them seen only once. This sequence originates from a man between 60 and 75 years old in good health. The sequencing sample was made of blood.

The CDR3: CASSPRGTGVHEQYF. CDR3 DNA: TGTGCCAGCAGCCCCAGAGGGACAGGGGTGCATGAGCAGTACTTC. This chain links TRBV7-9 with TRBJ2-7; TRBD1 aligns across 10 bases. Unmatched junction bases numbered 11, after V lost 5 bases and J lost 7 bases. There are 15 residues in the CDR3. CDR1 and CDR2 (germline): SEHNR, FQNEAQ (reference sequence).